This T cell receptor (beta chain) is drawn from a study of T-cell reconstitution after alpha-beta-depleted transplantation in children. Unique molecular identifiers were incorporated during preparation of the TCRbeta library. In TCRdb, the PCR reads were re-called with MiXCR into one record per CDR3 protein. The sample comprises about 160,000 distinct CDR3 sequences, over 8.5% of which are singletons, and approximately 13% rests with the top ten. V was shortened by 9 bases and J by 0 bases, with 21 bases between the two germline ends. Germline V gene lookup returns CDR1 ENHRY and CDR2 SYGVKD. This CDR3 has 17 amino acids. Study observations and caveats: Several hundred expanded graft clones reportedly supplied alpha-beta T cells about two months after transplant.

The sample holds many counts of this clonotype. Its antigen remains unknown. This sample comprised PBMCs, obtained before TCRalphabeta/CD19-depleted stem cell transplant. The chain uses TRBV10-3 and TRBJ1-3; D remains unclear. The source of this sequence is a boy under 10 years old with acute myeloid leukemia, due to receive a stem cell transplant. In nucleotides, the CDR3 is TGTGCCATGAGAAGCGGCAGACTTGACCCCTCTGGAAACACCATATATTTT. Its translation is CAMRSGRLDPSGNTIYF.